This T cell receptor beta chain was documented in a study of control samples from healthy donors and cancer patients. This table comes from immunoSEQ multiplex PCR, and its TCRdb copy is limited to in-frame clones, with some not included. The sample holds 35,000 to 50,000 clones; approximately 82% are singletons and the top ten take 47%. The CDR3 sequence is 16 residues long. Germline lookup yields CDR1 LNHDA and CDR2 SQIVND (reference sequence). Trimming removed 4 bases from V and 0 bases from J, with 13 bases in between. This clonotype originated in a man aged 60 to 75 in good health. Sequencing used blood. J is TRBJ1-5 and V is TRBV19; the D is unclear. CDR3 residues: CASSRAATYSNQPQHF. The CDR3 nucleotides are TGTGCCAGTAGTAGGGCAGCGACATATAGCAATCAGCCCCAGCATTTT.